Each of the 28 T cell receptor beta chains below was sequenced from the same sample in a study of CD8+ T cells in alopecia areata. Sequencing used cDNA as its template, made by extracting RNA and reverse transcribing it. Data came from immunoSEQ multiplex PCR; TCRdb stores just in-frame clones and leaves some out. This repertoire shows about 140,000 clones, around 82% found once; its top ten account for about 25%. Described treatment: oral pan-JAK inhibitor, 5-10 mg twice daily. The sequences come from CD8+ T cells sorted from blood, collected at week 4, from a patient treated with tofacitinib. These receptor sequences come from a human donor with alopecia areata.

The CDR3 sequence: CASSIWGQGQETQYF. The CDR3 DNA follows: TGTGCCAGCTCAATATGGGGCCAAGGGCAAGAGACCCAGTACTTC. V is TRBV11-2 and J is TRBJ2-5, with D perhaps matching TRBD1 (5 bases). Per the germline V gene, CDR1 is SGHAT and CDR2 is FQNNGV. CDR3 size: 15 residues. V was trimmed by 8 bases and J by 2 bases, leaving 18 bases between them.

The chain carries TRBV4-3 and TRBJ2-1; D ambiguous. In germline, CDR1 is LGHNA, CDR2 YSLEER. Trimming shortened V by 4 bases and J by 6 bases, and 16 bases separated the two germline ends. The CDR3 is 15 residues long. The CDR3, as DNA: TGCGCCAGCAGCCGAATACACCAATCCCCCAATGAGCAGTTCTTC. Its translation is CASSRIHQSPNEQFF.

The chain couples TRBV4-3 to TRBJ2-3; no clear D. In germline, CDR1 is LGHNA, CDR2 YSLEER. This CDR3 is 18 amino acids long. V was clipped by 2 bases and J by 1 base, with 19 bases between them. CDR3 residues: CASSQSLWGLAGTDTQYF. CDR3 coding DNA: TGCGCCAGCAGCCAAAGTCTATGGGGATTGGCCGGCACAGATACGCAGTATTTT.

The chain couples TRBV6-5 to TRBJ2-7; D is undetermined. This CDR3 is 14 amino acids long. Per germline, CDR1 MNHEY and CDR2 SVGAGI. V dropped 0 bases and J dropped 5 bases, with 11 bases sitting between them. The CDR3 nucleotides read TGTGCCAGCAGTTACTCGGTCTCCGGCGACGAGCAGTACTTC. Translated: CASSYSVSGDEQYF.

The V gene is TRBV4-2, the J gene TRBJ2-7; TRBD2 aligns across 10 bases. The V gene's germline CDR1 is LGHNA and CDR2 YNFKEQ. There are 16 residues in the CDR3. J lost 4 bases, V lost 0 bases, and 6 bases had no gene match. CDR3 protein: CASSQEGLAGEYEQYF. The CDR3 nucleotides read TGTGCCAGCAGCCAAGAAGGGCTAGCGGGGGAATACGAGCAGTACTTC.

V is TRBV5-6 and J is TRBJ1-2; D is unresolved. CDR1 SGHDT and CDR2 YYEEEE come from the germline V gene. V dropped 3 bases and J dropped 1 base, with 4 bases sitting between them. This CDR3 is built from 12 residues. CDR3 bases: TGTGCCAGCAGCTGCCATAACTATGGCTACACCTTC. This translates into CASSCHNYGYTF.

The gene calls are TRBV6-6 and TRBJ1-4, with TRBD1 as a possible D gene (6 bases). V was cut by 5 bases and J by 8 bases, with 15 bases left in between. Germline assignment: CDR1 MNHNY and CDR2 SVGAGI (reference sequence). The CDR3 is made up of 14 amino acids. DNA of the CDR3: TGTGCCAGCAGTGCGGTCGGGACAAGAGAAAAACTGTTTTTT. Protein: CASSAVGTREKLFF.

Here the CDR3 reads CASSQGSTSTDTQYF. CDR3 coding DNA: TGCGCCAGCAGCCAAGGATCTACGTCCACAGATACGCAGTATTTT. V gene TRBV4-1 combines with J gene TRBJ2-3; D not resolved. Germline V lookup: CDR1 MGHRA, CDR2 YSYEKL. There are 15 residues in the CDR3. Between the trimmed V and J ends, which lost 1 base and 2 bases, there was a span of 10 bases.

The chain joins TRBV6-5 to TRBJ1-6, with D perhaps TRBD1 (5 bases). Trimming shortened V by 0 bases and J by 8 bases, and 8 bases separated the two germline ends. This CDR3 region has 14 residues. Germline-derived CDR1 and CDR2 are MNHEY and SVGAGI. CDR3 in amino acids: CASSYSGDDSPLHF. Here the CDR3 DNA reads TGTGCCAGCAGTTACTCGGGGGATGATTCACCCCTCCACTTT.

This sequence joins TRBV4-3 and TRBJ2-7; D tentatively reads TRBD1 or TRBD2 (7 bases each). CDR3 length: 15 residues. V was clipped by 4 bases and J by 4 bases, with 17 bases between them. CDR1 and CDR2 (germline): LGHNA, YSLEER. CDR3 sequence reads: CASSPREGAVYEQYF. The CDR3 DNA follows: TGCGCCAGCAGCCCCAGGGAGGGGGCGGTTTACGAGCAGTACTTC.

The chain has TRBV19 and TRBJ2-5; the match to TRBD1 covers 7 bases. The germline V gene encodes CDR1 LNHDA and CDR2 SQIVND (reference sequence). V lost 5 bases and J lost 4; bases outside the gene matches: 16. This CDR3 spans 17 amino acids. In DNA form, the CDR3 reads TGTGCCAGTAGTTCGCCCCTTTCGAGGGGGCGCTTAGAGACCCAGTACTTC. It translates to CASSSPLSRGRLETQYF.

J is TRBJ1-2 and V is TRBV15, with D tentatively TRBD1 (6 bases). V gave up 5 bases and J gave up 5 bases, with 18 bases separating them. Germline V CDR1 and CDR2: LNHNV, YYDKDF (reference sequence). CDR3 size: 15 residues. As DNA, the CDR3 is TGTGCCACCAGCGGAGGTCGGGGGGCGTTATATGGCTACACCTTC. This codes for CATSGGRGALYGYTF.

The gene calls are TRBV7-8 and TRBJ2-3; possible D gene TRBD2, 5 bases. The CDR3 is 15 residues long. Germline CDR1 SGHVS, CDR2 FQNEAQ. The V gene lost 7 bases and the J gene lost 3 bases, with 17 bases spanning the gap. The CDR3 here is CASKETLRVTDTQYF. Here the CDR3 DNA reads TGTGCCAGCAAGGAGACCCTGAGGGTTACAGATACGCAGTATTTT. Combining the CDR3 with reference TRBV7-8 and TRBJ2-3 gives the whole variable domain GAGVSQSPRYKVAKRGQDVALRCDPISGHVSLFWYQQALGQGPEFLTYFQNEAQLDKSGLPSDRFFAERPEGSVSTLKIQRTQQEDSAVYLCASKETLRVTDTQYFGPGTRLTVL.

This clone was recorded many times. The V and J genes are TRBV5-1 and TRBJ2-7; weak D call: TRBD1 (6 bases). The CDR3 sequence is 16 residues long. V was pared by 0 bases and J by 0 bases, with 13 bases between. Germline lookup yields CDR1 SGHRS and CDR2 YFSETQ. CDR3 in DNA: TGCGCCAGCAGCTTGGCCAGGGGCCTAAGCTCCTACGAGCAGTACTTC. This sequence encodes CASSLARGLSSYEQYF. Variable domain in full (rest from reference TRBV5-1 and TRBJ2-7): KAGVTQTPRYLIKTRGQQVTLSCSPISGHRSVSWYQQTPGQGLQFLFEYFSETQRNKGNFPGRFSGRQFSNSRSEMNVSTLELGDSALYLCASSLARGLSSYEQYFGPGTRLTVT.

This chain links TRBV4-1 with TRBJ2-1; D is unresolved. Germline values: CDR1 MGHRA, CDR2 YSYEKL. Trimming took off 1 base at V and 6 bases at J, with 16 bases between the two ends. This CDR3 region has 16 residues. CDR3 loop: CASSQGEGREINEQFF. The CDR3 DNA is TGCGCCAGCAGCCAAGGTGAAGGGCGAGAGATCAATGAGCAGTTCTTC.

The chain links TRBV29-1 to TRBJ2-2; D may be TRBD1 or TRBD2 (6 bases each). The V end was cut by 2 bases, the J end by 5 bases, with 15 bases between. Germline CDR1 and CDR2: SQVTM and ANQGSEA. CDR3 length: 15 residues. The CDR3 region has the DNA TGCAGCGTTGAAATCGGCAGGGGAGGAACCGGGGAGCTGTTTTTT. It encodes CSVEIGRGGTGELFF.

The rearrangement uses TRBV13 and TRBJ2-2, with no clear D. Per germline, CDR1 PRHDT and CDR2 FYEKMQ (reference sequence). The CDR3 covers 13 residues. Between the trimmed V and J ends, which lost 3 bases and 1 base, there was a span of 3 bases. This CDR3 reads CASSFENTGELFF. In nucleotides, the CDR3 is TGTGCCAGCAGCTTCGAGAACACCGGGGAGCTGTTTTTT.

V usage is TRBV7-9 and J usage is TRBJ2-5, with 8 bases that match TRBD1. V was pared by 5 bases and J by 4 bases, with 9 bases of the junction left unmatched. Germline CDR1 is SEHNR and CDR2 is FQNEAQ (reference sequence). This CDR3 is built from 15 residues. CDR3 protein: CASSPGWTGLETQYF. The CDR3 DNA reads as TGTGCCAGCAGCCCCGGTTGGACAGGGCTAGAGACCCAGTACTTC. The variable domain in full, completed from reference TRBV7-9 and TRBJ2-5, reads DTGVSQNPRHKITKRGQNVTFRCDPISEHNRLYWYRQTLGQGPEFLTYFQNEAQLEKSRLLSDRFSAERPKGSFSTLEIQRTEQGDSAMYLCASSPGWTGLETQYFGPGTRLLVL.

V gene TRBV6-1 combines with J gene TRBJ1-1; D is unclear. The CDR3 has 14 amino acids. Trimming removed 0 bases from V and 5 bases from J, with 10 bases in between. In germline, CDR1 is MNHNS, CDR2 SASEGT. The CDR3 nucleotides are TGTGCCAGCAGTGAAGCGGCGGGTTGGACTGAAGCTTTCTTT. Residues: CASSEAAGWTEAFF.

The V call is TRBV29-1, the J call TRBJ1-4, with D hard to call. This CDR3 region has 15 residues. Germline CDR1 reads SQVTM; CDR2 reads ANQGSEA. V was shortened by 6 bases and J by 5 bases, with 19 bases between the two germline ends. Written as DNA, the CDR3 is TGCAGCGTGACCCTCCGGGCCCCGGGGAATGAAAAACTGTTTTTT. Amino acids: CSVTLRAPGNEKLFF.

This chain joins TRBV13 and TRBJ1-2; D remains ambiguous. From germline, CDR1 is PRHDT and CDR2 FYEKMQ (reference sequence). CDR3 length equals 15 residues. V lost 4 bases and J 8 bases, leaving 20 bases between the germline ends. The CDR3: CASSSPLWESEGYTF. The CDR3 DNA follows: TGTGCCAGCAGCTCGCCCCTTTGGGAATCAGAAGGCTACACCTTC.

The CDR3 bases are TGTGCCACCAGCAGAGGGGCGAGGGGCGAGGAGACCCAGTACTTC. Protein: CATSRGARGEETQYF. The chain has TRBV15 and TRBJ2-5; TRBD1 or TRBD2 may be the D gene (5 bases each). The ends were cut back, 1 base at V and 5 bases at J, with 14 bases in the middle. The CDR3 consists of 15 residues. Germline values: CDR1 LNHNV, CDR2 YYDKDF (reference sequence).

The genes are TRBV7-2 and TRBJ2-5; 8 positions agree with TRBD2. Losses at the gene ends were 4 bases for V and 4 bases for J; bases not matched to a gene: 14. The CDR3 extends over 17 amino acids. Germline CDR1 SGHTA, CDR2 FQGNSA. CDR3 sequence: CASSSDTGRAGAETQYF. CDR3 in DNA: TGTGCCAGCAGCTCCGACACCGGGAGGGCGGGGGCAGAGACCCAGTACTTC.

The chain uses TRBV7-6 and TRBJ1-4; 7 bases agree with TRBD1. This CDR3 spans 14 amino acids. The V segment lost 1 base and the J segment 6 bases; nucleotides outside the gene matches: 2. The V gene's germline CDR1 is SGHVS and CDR2 FNYEAQ. CDR3 nucleotides: TGTGCCAGCAGCTTAGACAGGGGAGATGAAAAACTGTTTTTT. Amino acid sequence: CASSLDRGDEKLFF.

The gene calls are TRBV23-1 and TRBJ2-3; 13 nucleotides match TRBD2. TRBV23-1 is given ORF status, its function remaining uncertain. The ends lost 0 bases at V and 7 bases at J; junction bases unmatched: 4. This CDR3 contains 16 residues. Here the CDR3 reads CASSQSTSGGKNTQYF. CDR3 bases: TGCGCCAGCAGTCAATCGACTAGCGGGGGGAAGAATACGCAGTATTTT.

This sequence joins TRBV14 and TRBJ2-7; the D is unclear. This CDR3 spans 13 amino acids. V was shortened by 4 bases and J by 2 bases, with 9 bases between the two germline ends. The germline gives CDR1 SGHDN, CDR2 FVKESK. CDR3 nucleotide sequence: TGTGCCAGCAGCCGGGCCGTTCCCTACGAGCAGTACTTC. As protein: CASSRAVPYEQYF.

The chain couples TRBV2 to TRBJ1-4, with 7 bases that match TRBD1. V was pared by 6 bases and J by 5 bases, with 15 bases of the junction left unmatched. The CDR3 contains 17 residues. The germline V gene has CDR1 SNHLY and CDR2 FYNNEI. The CDR3 coding sequence is TGTGCCAGCAGGGGAGGGACAGACCGACTCACAAATGAAAAACTGTTTTTT. As protein: CASRGGTDRLTNEKLFF.

V gene TRBV5-6 combines with J gene TRBJ2-7; TRBD1 matches at 10 bases. The V and J ends lost 3 bases and 3 bases, in that order; junction bases with no gene match: 3. The length of the CDR3 is 14 residues. Germline lookup yields CDR1 SGHDT and CDR2 YYEEEE. The CDR3 sequence is CASSSGTGDYEQYF. CDR3 nucleotides: TGTGCCAGCAGCTCCGGGACAGGGGACTACGAGCAGTACTTC.